These T cell receptor beta chains were read from a single sample in a study of cytomegalovirus exposure and HLA in healthy donors. This table comes from immunoSEQ multiplex PCR, and its TCRdb copy is limited to in-frame clones, with some not included. The repertoire consists of roughly 80,000 clones, with approximately 57% occurring once and the leading ten covering 5.7%. Sequencing was performed on PBMCs. These receptors were obtained from a man aged 30 to 45 in good health and CMV-seropositive. Both conserved end residues are part of each CDR3. Fields, in order: D gene, J gene, clone size, V gene, CDR3 DNA, CDR3 protein. The D gene is left open where the match is weak. Clone size is given for some rows only: seen once, a few or many times, or a class if the clone is expanded.

>TRBD1|TRBJ1-2|NA|TRBV7-2
TGTGCCAGCAGCTTAACTAGAAGACAGGGGACTCTGAACTATGGCTACACCTTC
CASSLTRRQGTLNYGYTF
>TRBD1|TRBJ2-5|NA|TRBV6-5
TGTGCCAGCAGTTACTTCGGGACAGGGAGGCAAGAGACCCAGTACTTC
CASSYFGTGRQETQYF
>TRBD2|TRBJ2-7|NA|TRBV7-8
TGTGCCAGCAGCGAGGGGGGTAGCGGGAGATCTTACGAGCAGTACTTC
CASSEGGSGRSYEQYF
>NA|TRBJ2-6|NA|TRBV9
TGTGCCAGCAGGGGAACTCTAGCGAGGGGCTCTGGGGCCAACGTCCTGACTTTC
CASRGTLARGSGANVLTF
>NA|TRBJ2-5|NA|TRBV30
TGTGCCTGGAGTTCTGGGGGGCAAGAGACCCAGTACTTC
CAWSSGGQETQYF
>TRBD2|TRBJ2-5|few|TRBV5-6
TGTGCCAGCCGACCGGCGGGGGGACTCCAAGAGACCCAGTACTTC
CASRPAGGLQETQYF
>NA|TRBJ2-3|NA|TRBV5-1
TGCGCCAGCAGCTTGGGACAGATCACAGATACGCAGTATTTT
CASSLGQITDTQYF
>NA|TRBJ2-5|NA|TRBV7-6
TGTGCCAGCAGCATATCCCCAGAGACCCAGTACTTC
CASSISPETQYF
>TRBD2|TRBJ2-7|once|TRBV6-5
TGTGCCAGCAGTTACTCTAGCGGGATGAGCTCCTACGAGCAGTACTTC
CASSYSSGMSSYEQYF
>TRBD1|TRBJ1-2|NA|TRBV23-1
TGCGCCAGCAGTCAATTAGGGACAGGGTATAGTGGCTACACCTTC
CASSQLGTGYSGYTF
>NA|TRBJ1-3|NA|TRBV7-6
TGTGCCAGCAGCCAATCTGGAAACACCATATATTTT
CASSQSGNTIYF
>TRBD1|TRBJ1-5|few|TRBV6-1
TGTGCCAGCAGTGAAGCGCTGGGACAGTATCAGCCCCAGCATTTT
CASSEALGQYQPQHF
>TRBD1|TRBJ2-7|NA|TRBV6-5
TGTGCCAGCAGGCGAGGACAGGGTAGCTACGAGCAGTACTTC
CASRRGQGSYEQYF
>TRBD1|TRBJ2-7|medium-sized|TRBV25-1
TGTGCCAGCAGTGAATATACGAGGGGGCACGAGCAGTACTTC
CASSEYTRGHEQYF
>NA|TRBJ1-6|few|TRBV29-1
TGCAGCGTCCAACGGCGGCAGTCTTATTCACCCCTCCACTTT
CSVQRRQSYSPLHF
>NA|TRBJ1-5|NA|TRBV15
TGTGCCACCAGCAGAGATAGGGGGACGGGTCAGCCCCAGCATTTT
CATSRDRGTGQPQHF
>TRBD1|TRBJ2-7|NA|TRBV4-1
TGCGCCAGCAGCTCGGGACAGGGGGCTTCACTCCCCCCCTACGAGCAGTACTTC
CASSSGQGASLPPYEQYF
>NA|TRBJ2-6|NA|TRBV29-1
TGCAGCGTTGATACCGGGACTGGGGCCAACGTCCTGACTTTC
CSVDTGTGANVLTF
>TRBD1|TRBJ2-1|NA|TRBV27
TGTGCCAGCAGTACCCTGGGACAGGGGCAAAAGCAGTTCTTC
CASSTLGQGQKQFF
>TRBD1|TRBJ2-2|NA|TRBV7-9
TGTGCCAGCAGCTTTGGGGACAGGGGCACCGGGGAGCTGTTTTTT
CASSFGDRGTGELFF
>TRBD1|TRBJ2-7|few|TRBV14
TGTGCCAGCAGCCACCGGGACAGGTACGAGCAGTACTTC
CASSHRDRYEQYF
>NA|TRBJ2-4|NA|TRBV4-2
TGTGCCAGCAGCCAAGACCCGGGGGGCTCTTCGGGCAAAAACATTCAGTACTTC
CASSQDPGGSSGKNIQYF
>TRBD1|TRBJ1-2|NA|TRBV11-2
TGTGCCAGCAGCTTGAGGCCGGGACAGGATCATGGCTACACCTTC
CASSLRPGQDHGYTF
>NA|TRBJ2-7|NA|TRBV19
TGTGCCAGTAGAACCCGGTACGACGAGCAGTACTTC
CASRTRYDEQYF
>TRBD2|TRBJ2-3|NA|TRBV6-1
TGTGCCAGCTTAGCGGGGGGTGGGGATACGCAGTATTTT
CASLAGGGDTQYF
>NA|TRBJ1-1|few|TRBV11-3
TGTGCCAGCAGCCCTAACAGGGTGAACACTGAAGCTTTCTTT
CASSPNRVNTEAFF
>TRBD1|TRBJ2-6|NA|TRBV7-9
TGTGCCAGCAGCACCGGGACAGGGCCCTCTGGGGCCAACGTCCTGACTTTC
CASSTGTGPSGANVLTF
>TRBD1|TRBJ2-3|NA|TRBV14
TGTGCCAGCAGCTCATGGACAGGGGCGGCAGATACGCAGTATTTT
CASSSWTGAADTQYF
>TRBD1|TRBJ1-5|once|TRBV23-1
TGCGCCACATTGACAGGGGGTAGGCAGCCCCAGCATTTT
CATLTGGRQPQHF
>NA|TRBJ1-1|few|TRBV2
TGTGCCAGCAGTGAATTCCCGACAGGTCTTTCTCAAGCTTTCTTT
CASSEFPTGLSQAFF
>TRBD2|TRBJ2-3|NA|TRBV6-5
TGTGCCAGCAGCCTGGGACTAGCGGAATCAGATACGCAGTATTTT
CASSLGLAESDTQYF
>TRBD1|TRBJ1-5|few|TRBV6-1
TGTGCCAGCAGTGTCCGACAGGGGGCGATTGGCAATCAGCCCCAGCATTTT
CASSVRQGAIGNQPQHF
>TRBD2|TRBJ2-3|NA|TRBV4-1
TGCGCCAGCAGCCAAGAGGATGGACTAGCGGGGGGCGTAAGCACAGATACGCAGTATTTT
CASSQEDGLAGGVSTDTQYF
>TRBD1|TRBJ1-2|medium-sized|TRBV5-6
TGTGCCAGCAGCGGGGACAGTAACCTCTATGGCTACACCTTC
CASSGDSNLYGYTF
>NA|TRBJ2-7|NA|TRBV5-1
TGCGCCAGCAGCTTGGGCCCAATGAGCGAGCAGTACTTC
CASSLGPMSEQYF
>TRBD2|TRBJ2-2|once|TRBV5-1
TGCGCCAGCAGCTTGTTACTAGCGGGAGACACCGGGGAGCTGTTTTTT
CASSLLLAGDTGELFF
>NA|TRBJ2-7|few|TRBV6-4
TGTGCCAGCAGTGTTAGGGAACAGGCTAACTCCTACGAGCAGTACTTC
CASSVREQANSYEQYF
>TRBD1|TRBJ2-7|NA|TRBV4-2
TGTGCCAGCAGCACTACCGGGACAGACTACGAGCAGTACTTC
CASSTTGTDYEQYF
>TRBD1|TRBJ2-1|NA|TRBV6-1
TGTGCCAGCAGTGGCGGCAGGGGGCCCTCAGGTGAGCAGTTCTTC
CASSGGRGPSGEQFF
>NA|TRBJ2-1|once|TRBV7-2
TGTGCCAGCACCCCGGGTTTCGGTGGGAATGAGCAGTTCTTC
CASTPGFGGNEQFF
>NA|TRBJ1-6|NA|TRBV6-6
TGTGCCAGCAGTTACGACAGCCGCTCACCCCTCCACTTT
CASSYDSRSPLHF
>NA|TRBJ2-7|NA|TRBV7-9
TGTGCCAGCAGCTCCCAGGGGAAAGCCTACGAGCAGTACTTC
CASSSQGKAYEQYF
>TRBD2|TRBJ2-3|NA|TRBV4-3
TGCGCCAGCAGCCATGGGGGGGAAATAGCGGGAGAAAGCACAGATACGCAGTATTTT
CASSHGGEIAGESTDTQYF
>NA|TRBJ1-3|few|TRBV28
TGTGCCAGCAAGGGGATCTCTGGAAACACCATATATTTT
CASKGISGNTIYF
>NA|TRBJ2-3|NA|TRBV5-6
TGTGCCAGCAGCTCGGTCACAGATACGCAGTATTTT
CASSSVTDTQYF
>NA|TRBJ2-6|NA|TRBV5-1
TGCGCCAGCAGCTTCGCTTTGGGAGGCGAGTCTGGGGCCAACGTCCTGACTTTC
CASSFALGGESGANVLTF
>NA|TRBJ2-2|NA|TRBV7-3
TGTGCCAGCAGCTTAGAGTACGGGGAGCTGTTTTTT
CASSLEYGELFF
>TRBD2|TRBJ2-7|few|TRBV14
TGTGCCAGCAGCCAAGATTATTTGGGAGGGGCCTCCTACGAGCAGTACTTC
CASSQDYLGGASYEQYF
>TRBD1|TRBJ2-5|once|TRBV5-1
TGCGCCAGCAGTGGGACAGGGGGATTGGGGGAGACCCAGTACTTC
CASSGTGGLGETQYF
>NA|TRBJ2-5|NA|TRBV4-1
TGCGCCAGCAGCCCTTTAGTAGTAGAGACCCAGTACTTC
CASSPLVVETQYF
>TRBD1|TRBJ2-7|NA|TRBV6-7
TGTGCCAGCATTTCGACAGGGGGCATGTGTTACGAGCAGTACTTC
CASISTGGMCYEQYF
>TRBD1|TRBJ1-1|NA|TRBV27
TGTGCCAGCAGTGACAGGGGCACTGAAGCTTTCTTT
CASSDRGTEAFF